This T cell receptor beta chain was identified in a study of shared clonotypes between healthy human individuals. For the study at large: Contributing individuals were two females and a few males aged 18 to 49.

It was into CD45RA+ naive and CD45RA-negative memory subsets that the CD4+ cells were split. Germline trimming cut 3 bases from V and 3 bases from J; bases unmatched to any gene: 3. This CDR3 has 14 amino acids. Germline V lookup: CDR1 SGHDN, CDR2 FVKESK. TCRdb's copy holds only in-frame clones and misses some; the assay was immunoSEQ multiplex PCR. The data show 2 million to 2.5 million clones, around 95% seen once. This clone was recorded once. The receptor's source is a man in his late teens or twenties in good health. The sequenced sample was naive CD4+ T cells sorted from blood. Sample subset: CD45RA+ positively selected. The chain carries TRBV14 and TRBJ1-2; 8 nucleotides match TRBD1. CDR3 region: CASSHLDRDYGYTF. CDR3 nucleotides: TGTGCCAGCAGCCACCTGGACAGGGACTATGGCTACACCTTC.